This entry is about one T cell receptor beta chain. Here immunoSEQ multiplex PCR was the method, and the copy in TCRdb shows in-frame clones only, minus some. Among some 240,000 clones listed, around 87% were seen once. In germline, CDR1 is LGHDT, CDR2 YNNKEL (reference sequence). V was pared by 4 bases and J by 6 bases, with 15 bases between. The CDR3 is made up of 15 amino acids. The data originate from a study of blood T cell repertoires in COVID-19. This TCR was sampled from a woman aged 55-75 years with COVID-19, enrolled during active disease. This chain uses TRBV3-1 (or the pseudogene TRBV3-2) with TRBJ2-2, with D maybe TRBD1 (6 bases). The sequenced sample was peripheral blood. In DNA, the CDR3 is TGTGCCAGCAGCCCGGGACACTATCAGGCCGGGGAGCTGTTTTTT. Protein product: CASSPGHYQAGELFF.